Listed here are 19 T cell receptor beta chains from one sample, sequenced in a study of blood T cell repertoires in COVID-19. The repertoire was sequenced with immunoSEQ multiplex PCR; TCRdb's copy has only in-frame clones and lacks some. The table lists about 380,000 clones, about 88% of them singletons, with less than 1.5% in the top ten. Input material: PBMCs or T cells enriched from blood (not recorded which). Receptors were obtained from a woman aged 18-30 years who had recovered from COVID-19.

The rearrangement links TRBV10-3 to TRBJ2-2; 15 bases agree with TRBD2. The length of the CDR3 is 19 residues. V shed 3 bases, J shed 3 bases, and the junction held 8 bases outside the gene matches. The germline V gene encodes CDR1 ENHRY and CDR2 SYGVKD. The CDR3 is CAISDESGLAGGHTGELFF. Written as DNA, the CDR3 is TGTGCCATCAGTGATGAGTCTGGACTAGCGGGGGGGCACACCGGGGAGCTGTTTTTT.

The chain couples TRBV12-3 or TRBV12-4 to TRBJ2-5; weak D call: TRBD2 (6 bases). Trimming stripped 8 bases from V and 1 base from J, with 11 bases between. This CDR3 region has 13 residues. The DNA of the CDR3 is TGTGCCAGCGCTCGCGGGGCCCAAGAGACCCAGTACTTC. Amino acid sequence: CASARGAQETQYF.

CDR3 sequence (DNA): TGTGCCAGCAGTCGCTTCGGCTATGGACACCAGAGCGCTGAAGCTTTCTTT. Amino acid sequence: CASSRFGYGHQSAEAFF. The chain is built from TRBV6-2 or TRBV6-3 and TRBJ1-1, with a tentative D call TRBD1 (5 bases). V was cut by 5 bases and J by 6 bases, with 25 bases left in between. Germline assignment: CDR1 MNHEY and CDR2 SVGEGT. CDR3 size: 17 residues.

This clone showed up just once. This rearrangement joins TRBV7-9 to TRBJ2-1; 11 bases align to TRBD2. With 0 bases clipped from V and 7 bases from J, the junction kept 14 bases outside the gene matches. In germline, CDR1 is SEHNR, CDR2 FQNEAQ (reference sequence). The CDR3 is 19 residues long. CDR3 DNA sequence: TGTGCCAGCAGCTTAGCACTAGCGGGGGTGAATTTTAAGGTAAATGAGCAGTTCTTC. Amino acids: CASSLALAGVNFKVNEQFF.

The V and J genes are TRBV6-5 and TRBJ2-2; D remains ambiguous. This CDR3 has 15 amino acids. Germline V gene data show CDR1 as MNHEY and CDR2 as SVGAGI. Trimming removed 6 bases at V and 1 base at J, with 12 bases between. The CDR3 region is CASSLNLVNTGELFF. The DNA for the CDR3 is TGTGCCAGCAGCCTTAACCTAGTGAACACCGGGGAGCTGTTTTTT.

This clone was recorded at least ten times. This chain links TRBV4-1 with TRBJ1-2; a possible D gene is TRBD1 (5 bases). This CDR3 spans 16 amino acids. The germline V gene has CDR1 MGHRA and CDR2 YSYEKL. Trimming removed 5 bases at V and 3 bases at J, with 19 bases between. In nucleotides, the CDR3 is TGCGCCAGCAGCAACTCCTGGACCTGGGGCGACTATGGCTACACCTTC. This sequence encodes CASSNSWTWGDYGYTF.

The genes are TRBV4-3 and TRBJ1-3; 7 positions agree with TRBD1. The length of the CDR3 is 15 residues. With V trimmed by 1 base and J by 0 bases, 0 bases remained unmatched. Germline-derived CDR1 and CDR2 are LGHNA and YSLEER. CDR3 in DNA: TGCGCCAGCAGCCAAGGGGACAGCTCTGGAAACACCATATATTTT. It specifies CASSQGDSSGNTIYF.

A word on this clone: A junction boundary mismatches the germline segment, possibly from a read error. The chain employs TRBV7-7 and TRBJ2-3, with D possibly matching TRBD2 (6 bases). This CDR3 spans 15 amino acids. CDR1 SSHAT and CDR2 FNYEAQ come from the germline V gene (reference sequence). CDR3 in amino acids: CASSLGDLGTDTQYF. CDR3 nucleotide sequence: TGTGCTAGCAGCTTAGGGGACTTAGGCACAGATACGCAGTATTTT.

The chain combines TRBV7-9 with TRBJ2-6, with a weak D call TRBD2 (5 bases). The germline V and J ends were trimmed by 4 bases and 0 bases, with 10 bases remaining between them. Germline V gives CDR1 SEHNR, CDR2 FQNEAQ (reference sequence). This CDR3 region has 16 residues. This CDR3 reads CASSYPGFSGANVLTF. The CDR3 DNA reads as TGTGCCAGCAGCTACCCGGGATTCTCTGGGGCCAACGTCCTGACTTTC.

The V gene is TRBV2, the J gene TRBJ1-1; TRBD1 is a possible D gene (5 bases). V shed 6 bases and J shed 5 bases, with 13 bases lying between them. Looked up from germline, CDR1 is SNHLY and CDR2 is FYNNEI. This CDR3 is built from 13 residues. The CDR3 DNA is TGTGCCAGCAGCCAGGACACTCGAACTGAAGCTTTCTTT. Protein: CASSQDTRTEAFF.

The chain recombines TRBV7-9 with TRBJ2-1; 7 bases match TRBD1. Germline V gives CDR1 SEHNR, CDR2 FQNEAQ (reference sequence). Unmatched junction bases numbered 6, after V lost 5 bases and J lost 5 bases. The CDR3 is 14 residues long. CDR3 coding DNA: TGTGCCAGCAGCGTCCGGGACAGACACAATGAGCAGTTCTTC. Translation: CASSVRDRHNEQFF.

This chain joins TRBV18 and TRBJ1-5, with a possible D match to TRBD1 (5 bases). Trimming removed 3 bases at V and 0 bases at J, with 12 bases between. This CDR3 is built from 16 residues. Germline values: CDR1 KGHSH, CDR2 LQKENI. The CDR3 sequence: CASSPAGHNSNQPQHF. CDR3 nucleotide sequence: TGTGCCAGCTCACCGGCAGGGCATAATAGCAATCAGCCCCAGCATTTT.

The gene calls are TRBV29-1 and TRBJ1-2, with 11 positions matching TRBD1. CDR3 size: 13 residues. In germline, CDR1 is SQVTM, CDR2 ANQGSEA. Unmatched junction bases numbered 3, after V lost 5 bases and J lost 4 bases. The CDR3 nucleotides read TGCAGCGTTCGGACAGGGGGCCCCTATGGCTACACCTTC. As protein: CSVRTGGPYGYTF.

The chain has TRBV7-9 and TRBJ1-1, with a possible D match to TRBD1 (5 bases). Germline V gene data show CDR1 as SEHNR and CDR2 as FQNEAQ (reference sequence). The CDR3 consists of 14 residues. Trimming took 1 base from V and 8 from J, leaving 14 bases between them. CDR3 sequence: CASSLEGSGPEAFF. The CDR3 DNA reads TGTGCCAGCAGCTTAGAGGGGTCCGGACCGGAAGCTTTCTTT.

The chain combines TRBV7-7 with TRBJ2-1; TRBD2 aligns across 9 bases. The CDR3 loop spans 14 amino acids. Per germline, CDR1 SSHAT and CDR2 FNYEAQ (reference sequence). The CDR3 nucleotides read TGTGCTAGCTCCGCGGGGGGGCCGTACAATGAGCAGTTCTTC. It translates to CASSAGGPYNEQFF. Together with reference TRBV7-7 and TRBJ2-1, the CDR3 gives the full variable domain: GAGVSQSPRYKVTKRGQDVTLRCDPISSHATLYWYQQALGQGPEFLTYFNYEAQPDKSGLPSDRFSAERPEGSISTLTIQRTEQRDSAMYRCASSAGGPYNEQFFGPGTRLTVL.

Here the CDR3 reads CAWGTGAEDTQYF. CDR3 nucleotides: TGTGCCTGGGGGACAGGGGCGGAGGATACGCAGTATTTT. This chain links TRBV30 with TRBJ2-3, with TRBD1 matching 10 bases. The CDR3 is made up of 13 amino acids. CDR1 is GTSNPN, CDR2 SVGIG, per germline (reference sequence). The trim removed 5 bases at V and 6 bases at J, leaving 5 bases unmatched. The full variable domain, with the rest looked up from reference TRBV30 and TRBJ2-3, is SQTIHQWPATLVQPVGSPLSLECTVEGTSNPNLYWYRQAAGRGLQLLFYSVGIGQISSEVPQNLSASRPQDRQFILSSKKLLLSDSGFYLCAWGTGAEDTQYFGPGTRLTVL.

The chain links TRBV28 to TRBJ2-2, with TRBD1 as a possible D gene (6 bases). The V gene lost 3 bases and the J gene lost 3 bases, with 8 bases spanning the gap. CDR1 and CDR2 from the germline V gene are MDHEN and SYDVKM. This CDR3 is built from 14 residues. CDR3 sequence: CASSFTGYTGELFF. DNA for the CDR3: TGTGCCAGCAGTTTCACAGGGTACACCGGGGAGCTGTTTTTT.

This chain uses TRBV5-6 with TRBJ1-1; TRBD1 is a possible D gene (5 bases). The CDR3 is made up of 13 amino acids. Germline assignment: CDR1 SGHDT and CDR2 YYEEEE. The V and J ends lost 5 bases and 1 base respectively, with 9 bases between them. The CDR3, as DNA: TGTGCCAGCAGGTGGGGCAGGAACACTGAAGCTTTCTTT. Its translation: CASRWGRNTEAFF. Looking up the rest from reference TRBV5-6 and TRBJ1-1 gives the full variable domain: DAGVTQSPTHLIKTRGQQVTLRCSPKSGHDTVSWYQQALGQGPQFIFQYYEEEERQRGNFPDRFSGHQFPNYSSELNVNALLLGDSALYLCASRWGRNTEAFFGQGTRLTVV.

J is TRBJ1-2 and V is TRBV30; 8 bases map to TRBD1. This CDR3 is built from 11 residues. Germline V gene data show CDR1 as GTSNPN and CDR2 as SVGIG (reference sequence). J gave up 6 bases and V 5 bases, and 2 bases lay outside the gene matches. The CDR3, as DNA: TGTGCCTGGGGACAGGGCAATGGCTACACCTTC. It is translated as CAWGQGNGYTF.